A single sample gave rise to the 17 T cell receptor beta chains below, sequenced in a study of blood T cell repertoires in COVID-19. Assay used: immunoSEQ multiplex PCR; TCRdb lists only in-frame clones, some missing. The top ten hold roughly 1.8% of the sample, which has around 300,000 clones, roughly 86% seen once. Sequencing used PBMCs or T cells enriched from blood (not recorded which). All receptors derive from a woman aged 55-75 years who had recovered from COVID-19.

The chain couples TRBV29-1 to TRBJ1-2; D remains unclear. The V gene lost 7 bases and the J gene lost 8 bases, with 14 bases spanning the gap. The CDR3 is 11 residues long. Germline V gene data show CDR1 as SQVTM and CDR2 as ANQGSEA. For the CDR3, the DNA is TGCAGCGCCTCAGGCTCTCGAGGCTACACCTTC. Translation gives CSASGSRGYTF.

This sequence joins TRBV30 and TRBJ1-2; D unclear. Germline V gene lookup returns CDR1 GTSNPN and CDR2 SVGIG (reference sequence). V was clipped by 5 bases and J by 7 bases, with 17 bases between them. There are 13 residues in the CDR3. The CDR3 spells CAWAKGGLAGYTF. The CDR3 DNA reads TGTGCCTGGGCCAAGGGAGGGCTAGCTGGCTACACCTTC.

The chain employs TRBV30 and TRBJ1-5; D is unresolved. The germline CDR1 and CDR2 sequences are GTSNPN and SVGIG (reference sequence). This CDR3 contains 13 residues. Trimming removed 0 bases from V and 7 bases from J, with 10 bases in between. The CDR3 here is CAWSVTGQQPQHF. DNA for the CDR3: TGTGCCTGGAGTGTAACGGGTCAACAGCCCCAGCATTTT.

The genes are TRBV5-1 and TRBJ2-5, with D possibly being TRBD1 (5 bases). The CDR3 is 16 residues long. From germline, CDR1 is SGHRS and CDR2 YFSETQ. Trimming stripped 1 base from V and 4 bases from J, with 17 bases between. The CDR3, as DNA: TGCGCCAGCAGCTTGAGGCAGGGTGGCAGGCCAGAGACCCAGTACTTC. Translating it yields CASSLRQGGRPETQYF.

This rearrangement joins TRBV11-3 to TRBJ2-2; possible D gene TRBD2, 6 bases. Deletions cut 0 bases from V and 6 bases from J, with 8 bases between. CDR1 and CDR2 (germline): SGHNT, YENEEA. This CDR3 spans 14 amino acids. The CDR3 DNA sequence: TGTGCCAGCAGCTTAGATGGGGAGGCCGGGGAGCTGTTTTTT. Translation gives CASSLDGEAGELFF.

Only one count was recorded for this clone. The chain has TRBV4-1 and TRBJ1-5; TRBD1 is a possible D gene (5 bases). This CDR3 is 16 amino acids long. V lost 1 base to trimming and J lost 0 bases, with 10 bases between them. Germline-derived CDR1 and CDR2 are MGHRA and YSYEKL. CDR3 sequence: CASSQAPDNSNQPQHF. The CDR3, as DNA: TGCGCCAGCAGCCAAGCGCCGGACAATAGCAATCAGCCCCAGCATTTT.

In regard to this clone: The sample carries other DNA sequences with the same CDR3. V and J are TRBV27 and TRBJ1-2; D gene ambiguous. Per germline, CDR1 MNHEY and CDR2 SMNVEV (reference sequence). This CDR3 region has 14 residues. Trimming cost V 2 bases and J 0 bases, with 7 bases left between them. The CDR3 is CASSLSGTNYGYTF. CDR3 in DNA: TGTGCCAGCAGTTTAAGCGGAACTAACTATGGCTACACCTTC.

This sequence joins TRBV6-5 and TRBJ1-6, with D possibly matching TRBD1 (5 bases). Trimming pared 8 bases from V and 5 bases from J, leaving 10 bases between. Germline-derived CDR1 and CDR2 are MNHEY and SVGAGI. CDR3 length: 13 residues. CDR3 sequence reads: CASWGENNSPLHF. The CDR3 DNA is TGTGCCAGCTGGGGGGAAAATAATTCACCCCTCCACTTT.

The CDR3, as DNA: TGCGCCACCAGTGCGGGGCTGAACAATGAGCAGTTCTTC. Protein: CATSAGLNNEQFF. The chain combines TRBV4-1 with TRBJ2-1; D perhaps matches TRBD2 (6 bases). Germline-derived CDR1 and CDR2 are MGHRA and YSYEKL. V dropped 10 bases and J dropped 5 bases, with 15 bases sitting between them. The CDR3 loop spans 13 amino acids.

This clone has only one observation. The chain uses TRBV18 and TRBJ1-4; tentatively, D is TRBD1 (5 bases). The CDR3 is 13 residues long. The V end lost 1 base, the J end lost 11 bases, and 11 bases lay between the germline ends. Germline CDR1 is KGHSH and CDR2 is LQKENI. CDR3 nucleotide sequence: TGTGCCAGCTCACCACGTGCGGGGGAGAAACTGTTTTTT. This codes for CASSPRAGEKLFF.

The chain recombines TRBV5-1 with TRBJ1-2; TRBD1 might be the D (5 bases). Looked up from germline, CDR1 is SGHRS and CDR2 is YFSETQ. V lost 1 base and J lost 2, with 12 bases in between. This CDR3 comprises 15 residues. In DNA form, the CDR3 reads TGCGCCAGCAGCTTGAGTTCGGGGGGGAACTATGGCTACACCTTC. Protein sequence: CASSLSSGGNYGYTF.

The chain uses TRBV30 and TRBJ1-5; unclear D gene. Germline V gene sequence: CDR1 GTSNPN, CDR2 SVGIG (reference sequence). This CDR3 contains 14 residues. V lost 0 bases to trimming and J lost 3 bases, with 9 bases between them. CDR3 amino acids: CAWSVSGLNQPQHF. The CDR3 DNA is TGTGCCTGGAGTGTCAGCGGGCTCAATCAGCCCCAGCATTTT.

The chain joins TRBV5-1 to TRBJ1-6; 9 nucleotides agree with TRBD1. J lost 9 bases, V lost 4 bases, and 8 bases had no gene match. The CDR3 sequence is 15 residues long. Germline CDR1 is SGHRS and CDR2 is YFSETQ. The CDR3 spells CASSLGQGRGSPLHF. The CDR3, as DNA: TGCGCCAGCAGCCTGGGACAGGGTCGGGGTTCACCCCTCCACTTT.

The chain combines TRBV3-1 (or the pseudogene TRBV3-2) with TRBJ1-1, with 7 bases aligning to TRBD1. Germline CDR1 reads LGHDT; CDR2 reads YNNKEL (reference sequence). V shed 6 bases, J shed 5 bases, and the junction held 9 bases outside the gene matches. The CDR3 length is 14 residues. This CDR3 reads CASRPGTAVTEAFF. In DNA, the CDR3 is TGTGCCAGCAGACCTGGGACAGCCGTTACTGAAGCTTTCTTT.

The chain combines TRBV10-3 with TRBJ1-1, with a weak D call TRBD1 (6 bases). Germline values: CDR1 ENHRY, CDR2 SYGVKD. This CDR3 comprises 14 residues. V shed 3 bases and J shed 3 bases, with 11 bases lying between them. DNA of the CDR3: TGTGCCATCAGTGAAGAGGGGGGGCACACTGAAGCTTTCTTT. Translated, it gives CAISEEGGHTEAFF.

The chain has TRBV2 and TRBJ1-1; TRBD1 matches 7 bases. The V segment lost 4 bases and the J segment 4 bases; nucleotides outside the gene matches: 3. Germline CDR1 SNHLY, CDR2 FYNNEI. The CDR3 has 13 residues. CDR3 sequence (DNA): TGTGCCAGCAGTGCCGACAGGGCCACTGAAGCTTTCTTT. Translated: CASSADRATEAFF.

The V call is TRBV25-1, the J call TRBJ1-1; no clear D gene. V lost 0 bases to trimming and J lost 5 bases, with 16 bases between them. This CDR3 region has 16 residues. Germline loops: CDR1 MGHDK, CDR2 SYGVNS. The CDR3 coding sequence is TGTGCCAGCAGTGAATATTACGAGGGAGCGGGGACTGAAGCTTTCTTT. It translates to CASSEYYEGAGTEAFF.